This note documents a single TCR beta chain sequence. Authors' analysis steps: Reference gene primer amplification in the assay estimated nucleated cell counts. Some clones are missing from TCRdb's copy, which holds only in-frame ones; the method was immunoSEQ multiplex PCR. That table furnishes V, J and clone size, whereas the DNA furnished D and trimming. The sample consists of some 330,000 clones, about 90% of them appearing once. These data are taken from a study of blood T cell repertoires in COVID-19. Whole-study context: Whether acute or convalescent, the COVID-19 samples came from the United States, Italy and Spain.

The CDR3 consists of 14 residues. CDR1 and CDR2 from the germline V gene are MDHEN and SYDVKM. Unmatched junction bases numbered 9, after V lost 10 bases and J lost 3 bases. This sequence joins TRBV28 and TRBJ1-3; the match to TRBD1 covers 7 bases. What was sequenced was peripheral blood. The sequence was collected from a woman aged 25-40 years with COVID-19, enrolled during active disease. The CDR3 loop is CATRGGEVGNTIYF. CDR3 bases: TGTGCCACTCGAGGGGGCGAGGTTGGAAACACCATATATTTT.